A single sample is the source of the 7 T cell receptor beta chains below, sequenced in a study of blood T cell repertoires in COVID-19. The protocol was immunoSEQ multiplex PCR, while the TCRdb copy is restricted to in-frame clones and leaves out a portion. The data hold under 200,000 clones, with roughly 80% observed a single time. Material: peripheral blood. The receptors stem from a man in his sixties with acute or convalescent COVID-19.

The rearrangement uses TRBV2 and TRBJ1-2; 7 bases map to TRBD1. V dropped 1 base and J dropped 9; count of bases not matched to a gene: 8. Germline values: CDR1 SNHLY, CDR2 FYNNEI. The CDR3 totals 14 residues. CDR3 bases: TGTGCCAGCAGTGAAGGGCGACAGGGAGGAAGCTACACCTTC. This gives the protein CASSEGRQGGSYTF.

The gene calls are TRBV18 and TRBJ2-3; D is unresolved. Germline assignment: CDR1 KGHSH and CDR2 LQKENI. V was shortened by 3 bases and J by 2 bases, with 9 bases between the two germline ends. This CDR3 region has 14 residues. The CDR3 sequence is CASSPATATDTQYF. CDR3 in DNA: TGTGCCAGCTCACCGGCAACCGCCACAGATACGCAGTATTTT.

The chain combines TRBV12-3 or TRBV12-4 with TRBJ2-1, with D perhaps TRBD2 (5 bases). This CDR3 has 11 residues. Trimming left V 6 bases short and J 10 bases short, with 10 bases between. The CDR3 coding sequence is TGTGCCAGCAGGCGGGTGGACGAGCAGTTCTTC. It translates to CASRRVDEQFF.

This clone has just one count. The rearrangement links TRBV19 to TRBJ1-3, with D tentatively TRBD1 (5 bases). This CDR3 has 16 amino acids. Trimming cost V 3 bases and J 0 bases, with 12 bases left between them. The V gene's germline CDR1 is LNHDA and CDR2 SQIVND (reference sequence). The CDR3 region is CASSMGREGSGNTIYF. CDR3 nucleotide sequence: TGTGCCAGTAGTATGGGCAGGGAGGGCTCTGGAAACACCATATATTTT. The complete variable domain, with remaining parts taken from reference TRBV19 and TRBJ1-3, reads DGGITQSPKYLFRKEGQNVTLSCEQNLNHDAMYWYRQDPGQGLRLIYYSQIVNDFQKGDIAEGYSVSREKKESFPLTVTSAQKNPTAFYLCASSMGREGSGNTIYFGEGSWLTVV.

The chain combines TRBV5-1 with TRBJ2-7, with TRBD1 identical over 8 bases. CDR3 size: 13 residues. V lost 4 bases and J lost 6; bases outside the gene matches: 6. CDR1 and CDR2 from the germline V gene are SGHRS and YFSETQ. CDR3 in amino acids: CASSPGQGFEQYF. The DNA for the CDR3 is TGCGCCAGCAGCCCCGGACAGGGTTTCGAGCAGTACTTC. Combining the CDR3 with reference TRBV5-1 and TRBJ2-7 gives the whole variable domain KAGVTQTPRYLIKTRGQQVTLSCSPISGHRSVSWYQQTPGQGLQFLFEYFSETQRNKGNFPGRFSGRQFSNSRSEMNVSTLELGDSALYLCASSPGQGFEQYFGPGTRLTVT.

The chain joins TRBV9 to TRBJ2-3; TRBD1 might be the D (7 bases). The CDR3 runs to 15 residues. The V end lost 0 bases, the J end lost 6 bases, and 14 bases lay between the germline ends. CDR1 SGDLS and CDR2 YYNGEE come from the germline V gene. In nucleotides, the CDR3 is TGTGCCAGCAGCGTAGGGCAGGGGGGCTCGGATACGCAGTATTTT. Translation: CASSVGQGGSDTQYF.

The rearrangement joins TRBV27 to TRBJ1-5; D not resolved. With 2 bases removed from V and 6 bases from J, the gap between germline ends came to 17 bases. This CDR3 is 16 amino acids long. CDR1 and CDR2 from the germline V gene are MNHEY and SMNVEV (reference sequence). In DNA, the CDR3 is TGTGCCAGCAGTTTAGTCCCTCTTAGCCCTAGTCAGCCCCAGCATTTT. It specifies CASSLVPLSPSQPQHF.